This TCR beta chain comes out of a study of T-cell reconstitution after alpha-beta-depleted transplantation in children. Unique molecular identifiers were used to barcode this TCRbeta library. TCRdb used MiXCR to reprocess the PCR reads, holding one entry per CDR3 protein. Of approximately 980,000 distinct CDR3 sequences in the sample, about 30% are singletons; the top ten hold 28%. Points on this clonotype: Its antigen is as yet unknown.

CDR3 length: 16 amino acids. The V gene's germline CDR1 is KGHDR and CDR2 SFDVKD. The V gene end was trimmed by 5 bases and the J gene end by 3 bases; junction bases not matched to a gene: 12. Notes on the study in general: T-cell counts and diversity at one year post-transplant came mainly from newly produced T cells. Several hundred graft clones that had expanded were reportedly the source of alpha-beta T cells about two months after transplant.

This sample comprised PBMCs, mostly from graft donor cells, obtained 360 days after TCRalphabeta/CD19-depleted stem cell transplant. This clonotype was sampled from a boy under two years old who had a stem cell transplant for SCID, so the T cells may come from the graft donor. The rearrangement uses TRBV24-1 and TRBJ2-7, with 7 bases fitting TRBD1. The CDR3 region is CATSAQPGQRLYEQYF. The DNA of the CDR3 is TGTGCCACCAGTGCCCAACCGGGACAGCGGCTCTACGAGCAGTACTTC.